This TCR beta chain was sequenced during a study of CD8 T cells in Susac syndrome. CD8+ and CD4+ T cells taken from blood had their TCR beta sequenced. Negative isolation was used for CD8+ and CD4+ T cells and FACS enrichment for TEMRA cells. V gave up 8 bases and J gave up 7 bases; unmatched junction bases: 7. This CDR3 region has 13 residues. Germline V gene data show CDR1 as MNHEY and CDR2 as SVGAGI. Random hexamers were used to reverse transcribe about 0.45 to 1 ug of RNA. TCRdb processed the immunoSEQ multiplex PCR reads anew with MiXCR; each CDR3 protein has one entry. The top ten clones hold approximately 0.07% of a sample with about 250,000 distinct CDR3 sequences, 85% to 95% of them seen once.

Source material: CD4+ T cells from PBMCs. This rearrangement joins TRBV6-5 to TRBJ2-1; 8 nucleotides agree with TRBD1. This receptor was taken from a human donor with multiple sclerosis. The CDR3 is CASRENRGNEQFF. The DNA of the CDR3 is TGTGCCAGCCGGGAGAACAGGGGGAATGAGCAGTTCTTC.